This T cell receptor beta chain appears in the sequencing data of a study of T cells in Graves' hyperthyroidism and ophthalmopathy. Regarding this clonotype: Relative to the germline gene, one junction end is altered; a read error may explain this.

The CDR3 has 16 residues. Germline V CDR1 and CDR2: SEHNR, FQNEAQ (reference sequence). Exclusions: uncontrolled infection, other autoimmune disease, pregnancy, lactation. Using RNA transcripts as the source, TCR beta CDR3 regions were amplified. Researchers ran a first-round RT-PCR on the TCR CDR3 using the HTBI primer set. Each CDR3 protein is one row after TCRdb ran MiXCR on the multiplex PCR reads. The sample carries some 800,000 distinct CDR3 sequences, roughly 40% recorded once. The chain is built from TRBV7-9 and TRBJ2-7; TRBD2 matches 7 bases. Sequencing was carried out using blood. This clonotype originated in a man between 18 and 35 years old with Graves' hyperthyroidism. CDR3 residues: CASSLWGAGEADEQYF. In DNA form, the CDR3 reads TGCGCCAGCAGCCTATGGGGCGCGGGGGAGGCCGACGAGCAGTACTTC.